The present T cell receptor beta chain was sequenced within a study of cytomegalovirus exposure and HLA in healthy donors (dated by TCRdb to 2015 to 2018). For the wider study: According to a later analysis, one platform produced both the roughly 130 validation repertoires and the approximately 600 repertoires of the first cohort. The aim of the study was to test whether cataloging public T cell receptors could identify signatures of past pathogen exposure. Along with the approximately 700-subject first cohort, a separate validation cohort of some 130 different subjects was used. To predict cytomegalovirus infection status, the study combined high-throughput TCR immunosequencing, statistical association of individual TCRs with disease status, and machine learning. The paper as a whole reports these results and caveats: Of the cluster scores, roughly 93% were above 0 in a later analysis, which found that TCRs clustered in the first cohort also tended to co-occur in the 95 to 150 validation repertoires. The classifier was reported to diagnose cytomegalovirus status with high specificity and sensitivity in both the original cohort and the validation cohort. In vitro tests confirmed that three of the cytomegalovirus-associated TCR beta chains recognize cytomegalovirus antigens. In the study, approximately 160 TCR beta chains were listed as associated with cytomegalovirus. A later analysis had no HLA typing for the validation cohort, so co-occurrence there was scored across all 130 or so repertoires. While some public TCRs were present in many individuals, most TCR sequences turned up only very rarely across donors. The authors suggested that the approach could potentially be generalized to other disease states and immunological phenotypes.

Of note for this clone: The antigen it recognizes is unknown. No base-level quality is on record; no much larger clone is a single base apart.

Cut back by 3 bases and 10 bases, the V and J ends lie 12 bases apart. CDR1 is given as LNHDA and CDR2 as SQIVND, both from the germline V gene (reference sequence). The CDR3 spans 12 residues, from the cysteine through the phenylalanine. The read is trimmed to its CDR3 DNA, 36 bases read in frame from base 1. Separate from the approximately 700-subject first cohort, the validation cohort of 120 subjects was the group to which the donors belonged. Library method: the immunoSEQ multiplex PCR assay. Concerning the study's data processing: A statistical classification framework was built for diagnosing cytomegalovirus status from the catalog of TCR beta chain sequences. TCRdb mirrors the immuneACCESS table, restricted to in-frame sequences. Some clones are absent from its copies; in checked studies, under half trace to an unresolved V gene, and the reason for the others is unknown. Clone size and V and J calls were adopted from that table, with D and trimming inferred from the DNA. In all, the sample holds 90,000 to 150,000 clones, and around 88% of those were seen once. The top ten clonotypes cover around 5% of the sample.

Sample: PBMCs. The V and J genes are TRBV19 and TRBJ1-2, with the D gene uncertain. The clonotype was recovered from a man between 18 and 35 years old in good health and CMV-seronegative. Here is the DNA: TGTGCCAGTAGTATGCACGGCGGGGACTACACCTTC. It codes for CASSMHGGDYTF. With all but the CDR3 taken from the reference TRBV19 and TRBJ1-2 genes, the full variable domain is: DGGITQSPKYLFRKEGQNVTLSCEQNLNHDAMYWYRQDPGQGLRLIYYSQIVNDFQKGDIAEGYSVSREKKESFPLTVTSAQKNPTAFYLCASSMHGGDYTFGSGTRLTVV.